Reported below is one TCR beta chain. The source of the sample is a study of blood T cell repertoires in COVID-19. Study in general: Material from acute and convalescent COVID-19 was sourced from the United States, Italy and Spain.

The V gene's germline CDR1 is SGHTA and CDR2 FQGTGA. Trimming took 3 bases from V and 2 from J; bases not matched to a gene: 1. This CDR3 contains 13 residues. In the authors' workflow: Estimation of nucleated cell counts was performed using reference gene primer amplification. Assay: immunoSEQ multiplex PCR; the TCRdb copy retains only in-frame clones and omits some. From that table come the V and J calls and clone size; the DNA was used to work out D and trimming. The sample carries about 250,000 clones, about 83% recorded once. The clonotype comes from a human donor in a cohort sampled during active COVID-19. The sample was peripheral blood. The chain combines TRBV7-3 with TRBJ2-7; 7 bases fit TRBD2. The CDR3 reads CASSLSGAYEQYF. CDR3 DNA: TGTGCCAGCAGCTTGAGCGGGGCCTACGAGCAGTACTTC. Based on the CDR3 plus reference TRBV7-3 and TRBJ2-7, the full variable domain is GAGVSQTPSNKVTEKGKYVELRCDPISGHTALYWYRQSLGQGPEFLIYFQGTGAADDSGLPNDRFFAVRPEGSVSTLKIQRTERGDSAVYLCASSLSGAYEQYFGPGTRLTVT.